This TCR beta chain appears in the sequencing data of a study of shared clonotypes between healthy human individuals. Study at large: Donors consisted of two women and a few men between 18 and 49.

Sequencing was performed with immunoSEQ multiplex PCR; in TCRdb, only in-frame clones are kept and a portion is missing. The sample lists hundreds of thousands of clones; roughly 95% were seen once. Per germline, CDR1 SGHVS and CDR2 FQNEAQ. This CDR3 has 17 amino acids. Cells designated naive CD8 were CD45RO-negative and were positively selected for CCR7, with terminally differentiated effector memory CD45RA+ cells excluded. Study-wide findings and caveats: The study found roughly 5% of naive CD4 clonotypes shared across several donors.

In the case of this clone: Its antigen remains unidentified.

This rearrangement joins TRBV7-8 to TRBJ2-5, with 10 bases that match TRBD2. The J call may not be correct, given that the DNA end is closer to TRBJ2-7. The material sequenced was naive CD8+ T cells sorted from blood. This clonotype originated in a woman in her thirties in good health. The CDR3 region is CASSLNPLLAGTYEQYF. Here the CDR3 DNA reads TGTGCCAGCAGCCTTAACCCGCTACTAGCGGGGACCTACGAGCAGTACTTC.